These T cell receptor beta chains were read from a single sample in a study of blood T cell repertoires in COVID-19. TCRdb's table, derived via immunoSEQ multiplex PCR, lists solely in-frame clones and lacks some. Among about 88,000 clones, approximately 89% were seen once, and the ten largest hold roughly 11%. The sequenced material came from peripheral blood. The receptors here all came from an elderly man with acute or convalescent COVID-19. CDR3s include the opening cysteine and the closing phenylalanine or tryptophan. D genes are given only for firm matches. The size field is filled for only some rows; it gives once, few, many or a size class.

-	TRBJ1-4	TRBV6-2/TRBV6-3	TRBD1	TGTGCCAGCAGCCTAGGGACAGGGGGACCAACTAATGAAAAACTGTTTTTT	CASSLGTGGPTNEKLFF
-	TRBJ1-1	TRBV5-1	TRBD1	TGCGCCAGCAGCACGGGACAGGGGAAGGACACTGAAGCTTTCTTT	CASSTGQGKDTEAFF
-	TRBJ1-4	TRBV4-2	TRBD1	TGTGCCAGCAGCTTTAGGACAGGACAGACAACTAATGAAAAACTGTTTTTT	CASSFRTGQTTNEKLFF
-	TRBJ2-1	TRBV6-5	TRBD2	TGTGCCAGCATCGCGGGGGGATCCTACAATGAGCAGTTCTTC	CASIAGGSYNEQFF
-	TRBJ2-1	TRBV29-1	TRBD1	TGCAGCGTTGTGGGACAGAGCTCCTACAATGAGCAGTTCTTC	CSVVGQSSYNEQFF
-	TRBJ2-2	TRBV7-7	-	TGTGCTAGCAGACCAGGGGAGCTTGCCGGGGAGCTGTTTTTT	CASRPGELAGELFF
few	TRBJ2-1	TRBV6-5	TRBD2	TGTGCCAGCAGTTATCCCGGGACTAGCGGTCAGAATGAGCAGTTCTTC	CASSYPGTSGQNEQFF
-	TRBJ2-3	TRBV7-9	TRBD2	TGTGCCAGCAGCCGAACTAGCGGGGGCACAGATACGCAGTATTTT	CASSRTSGGTDTQYF
-	TRBJ2-7	TRBV14	-	TGTGCCAGCAGCCAAGATTTCGCGTCCTACGAGCAGTACTTC	CASSQDFASYEQYF
-	TRBJ1-5	TRBV27	TRBD1	TGTGCCAGCAGTTTCGGACAGGGCGGTCAGCCCCAGCATTTT	CASSFGQGGQPQHF
once	TRBJ2-1	TRBV5-8	-	TGTGCCAGCAGCCCAACGGGACGGACTAACAATGAGCAGTTCTTC	CASSPTGRTNNEQFF
-	TRBJ1-5	TRBV28	TRBD1	TGTGCCAGCAGTTTGGGGACAGGGGACAATCAGCCCCAGCATTTT	CASSLGTGDNQPQHF